Shown below are 11 T cell receptor beta chains from a single sample sequenced in a study of CD8 T cells in ankylosing spondylitis. The study's findings and limits: There was a TCR beta motif, made of several highly homologous variants, that appeared characteristic of ankylosing spondylitis blood.

Via MiXCR, TCRdb re-called the 5' RACE reads, giving one row per CDR3 protein. The sample carries fewer than 750,000 distinct CDR3 sequences, about 20% recorded once. Their recognized antigens are unknown. Source material: blood, either unsorted or a sorted T cell fraction (not recorded which). These TCRs come from a male donor with ankylosing spondylitis.

This clonotype has a handful of counts. CDR3: CSATSQENTEAFF. The CDR3, as DNA: TGCAGTGCTACTTCGCAGGAAAACACTGAAGCTTTCTTT. The rearrangement joins TRBV20-1 to TRBJ1-1; no clear D. Germline CDR1 reads DFQATT; CDR2 reads SNEGSKA (reference sequence). The CDR3 loop spans 13 amino acids. V was shortened by 4 bases and J by 2 bases, with 11 bases between the two germline ends.

This clonotype appeared a few times. The chain employs TRBV21-1 and TRBJ2-7; TRBD2 is the table's D call and was not checked against the DNA. TRBV21-1 is recorded as a pseudogene. This CDR3 has 15 amino acids. The CDR3 nucleotides are TGTGCCAGCAGCAGAATACTAGCGACTACATCCGAGCAGTACTTC. Residues: CASSRILATTSEQYF.

A word on this clonotype: An end of the junction does not agree with germline; a read error may underlie this. This chain links TRBV12-3 or TRBV12-4 with TRBJ2-3; the match to TRBD2 covers 10 bases. The CDR3 is 17 residues long. The CDR3 protein is CASVTSGRRGRTDMQYF. Here the CDR3 DNA reads TGTGCCAGCGTGACTAGCGGGCGGAGAGGGCGCACAGATATGCAGTATTTT.

This clonotype appeared a few times. The rearrangement joins TRBV5-1 to TRBJ2-7, with 7 bases identical to TRBD2. The CDR3 is made up of 13 amino acids. Looked up from germline, CDR1 is SGHRS and CDR2 is YFSETQ. V trimming: 0 bases; J trimming: 6 bases; junction bases outside the gene matches: 3. The CDR3 loop is CASSLVPGGEQYF. The CDR3 nucleotides read TGCGCCAGCAGCTTGGTTCCGGGGGGCGAGCAGTACTTC.

The chain links TRBV4-3 to TRBJ2-2; D remains unclear. CDR3 size: 16 residues. Germline CDR1 reads LGHNA; CDR2 reads YSLEER. The V end was cut by 0 bases, the J end by 7 bases, with 15 bases between. This CDR3 is CASSQERNPVGGELFF. In nucleotides, the CDR3 is TGCGCCAGCAGCCAAGAACGCAACCCAGTGGGCGGGGAGCTGTTTTTT.

This chain connects TRBV27 to TRBJ2-2, with 8 bases lining up with TRBD2. Germline values: CDR1 MNHEY, CDR2 SMNVEV (reference sequence). The V and J ends lost 7 bases and 5 bases, in that order; junction bases with no gene match: 18. This CDR3 has 18 amino acids. CDR3 DNA sequence: TGTGCCAGCACCCCCCTCGCCTTGAGCGGGGGACGGACCGGGGAGCTGTTTTTT. This encodes CASTPLALSGGRTGELFF.

This clonotype was observed at least ten times. The rearrangement joins TRBV12-3 or TRBV12-4 to TRBJ2-1; 11 bases map to TRBD2. Germline trimming cut 6 bases from V and 8 bases from J; bases unmatched to any gene: 9. The CDR3 is 15 amino acids. CDR3 amino acids: CASSSGTSGGDEQFF. CDR3 bases: TGTGCCAGCAGCTCCGGGACTAGCGGTGGGGATGAGCAGTTCTTC.

A few counts support this clonotype. The CDR3 DNA reads as TGTGCCAGCAGCCAGACAGGGTCCTACAACACTGAAGCTTTCTTT. Protein sequence: CASSQTGSYNTEAFF. J is TRBJ1-1 and V is TRBV27, with 7 nucleotides matching TRBD1. CDR3 length: 15 amino acids. The ends lost 6 bases at V and 2 bases at J; junction bases unmatched: 9. Germline V gives CDR1 MNHEY, CDR2 SMNVEV (reference sequence).

The V gene is TRBV30, the J gene TRBJ2-1; 9 bases line up with TRBD2. This CDR3 has 14 residues. Germline-derived CDR1 and CDR2 are GTSNPN and SVGIG (reference sequence). Trimming removed 4 bases from V and 7 bases from J; junction bases left unmatched: 8. The CDR3 loop is CAWNLAGVGNEQFF. In nucleotides, the CDR3 is TGTGCCTGGAACTTAGCGGGAGTGGGGAATGAGCAGTTCTTC.

This clonotype occurred many times. V is TRBV12-3 or TRBV12-4 and J is TRBJ2-7; D is possibly TRBD2 (7 bases). Trimming cost V 6 bases and J 3 bases, with 21 bases left between them. CDR3 length: 16 residues. The CDR3 DNA sequence: TGTGCCAGCAGCTCGGGGGGCCAGGGGAGGGACTACGAGCAGTACTTC. Translating gives CASSSGGQGRDYEQYF.

The chain uses TRBV10-3 and TRBJ2-1; 9 nucleotides agree with TRBD2. The CDR3 has 14 amino acids. V trimming: 8 bases; J trimming: 5 bases; junction bases outside the gene matches: 7. Germline CDR1 is ENHRY and CDR2 is SYGVKD. The CDR3 DNA follows: TGTGCCATCGGACGGACTAGCGATAACAATGAGCAGTTCTTC. Protein product: CAIGRTSDNNEQFF.